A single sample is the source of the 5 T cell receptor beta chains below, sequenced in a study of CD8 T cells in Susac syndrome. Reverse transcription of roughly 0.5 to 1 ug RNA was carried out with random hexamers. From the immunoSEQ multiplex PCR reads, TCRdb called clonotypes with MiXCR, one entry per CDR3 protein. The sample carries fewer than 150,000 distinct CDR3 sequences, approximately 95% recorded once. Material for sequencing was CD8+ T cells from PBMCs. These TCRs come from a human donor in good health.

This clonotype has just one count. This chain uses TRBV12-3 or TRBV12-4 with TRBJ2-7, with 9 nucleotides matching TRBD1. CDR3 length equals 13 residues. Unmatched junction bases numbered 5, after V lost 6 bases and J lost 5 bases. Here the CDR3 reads CASSAGTGHEQYF. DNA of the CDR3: TGTGCCAGCAGCGCCGGGACAGGGCACGAGCAGTACTTC.

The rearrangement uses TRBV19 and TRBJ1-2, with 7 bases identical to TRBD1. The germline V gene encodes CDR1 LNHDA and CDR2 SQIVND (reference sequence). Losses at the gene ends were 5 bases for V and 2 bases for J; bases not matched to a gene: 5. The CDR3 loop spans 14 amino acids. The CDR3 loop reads CASSVPGQNYGYTF. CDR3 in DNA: TGTGCCAGTAGTGTACCGGGACAGAACTATGGCTACACCTTC.

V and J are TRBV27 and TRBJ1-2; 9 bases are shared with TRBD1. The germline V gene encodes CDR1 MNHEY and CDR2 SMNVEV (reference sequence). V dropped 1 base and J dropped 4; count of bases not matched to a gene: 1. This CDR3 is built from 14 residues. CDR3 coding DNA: TGTGCCAGCAGTTTATTGGGACAGGGCTATGGCTACACCTTC. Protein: CASSLLGQGYGYTF.

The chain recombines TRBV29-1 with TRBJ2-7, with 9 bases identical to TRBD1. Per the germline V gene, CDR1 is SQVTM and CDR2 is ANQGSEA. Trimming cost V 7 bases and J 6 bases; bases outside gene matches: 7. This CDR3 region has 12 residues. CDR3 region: CSAGTGISEQYF. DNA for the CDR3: TGCAGCGCCGGGACAGGGATATCCGAGCAGTACTTC.

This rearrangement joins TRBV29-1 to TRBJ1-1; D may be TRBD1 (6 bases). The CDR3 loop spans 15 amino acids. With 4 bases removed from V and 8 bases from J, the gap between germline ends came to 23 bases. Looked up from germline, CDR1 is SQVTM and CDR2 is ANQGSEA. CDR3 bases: TGCAGCGTTGTGCGGGGGGCCAGCCCCTCTGCGGAAGCTTTCTTT. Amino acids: CSVVRGASPSAEAFF.